A selection of T cell receptor beta chains follows, all from one sample in a study of regulatory T cells in long-lasting Graves disease. TCRdb re-derived calls from the multiplex PCR reads in MiXCR, one entry per CDR3 protein. The sample yields 500,000 to 700,000 distinct CDR3 sequences, around 32% seen once. This sample comprised peripheral blood mononuclear cells (PBMCs), obtained when the disease was refractory, from a patient treated with antithyroid drugs. The receptors stem from a female donor with Graves disease. The CDR3 runs from the conserved cysteine through the conserved F or W. The order of the fields is CDR3 protein, V gene, clone size. Clone size is stated in some rows and not others, as once, few, many or a class when expanded.

CAWSVVDRVRYTF	TRBV30	NA
CASNSGSGYTF	TRBV2	many
CASSFDNSGEKLFF	TRBV28	NA
CSVEKSVNTEAFF	TRBV29-1	many
CASILRATDEKLFF	TRBV12-3/TRBV12-4	many
CASSLTVIGNEKLFF	TRBV5-5	NA
CASSSMVNSEAFF	TRBV5-4	NA
CSVVGDRYNEQYF	TRBV29-1	few
CASSLARTGGYGYTF	TRBV11-2	many
CSVEDLLGSRYGYTF	TRBV29-1	NA
CSARDSAQETQYF	TRBV20-1	few
CASSSRVYGYTF	TRBV11-2	many
CSARDRGPYDRPQHF	TRBV20-1	NA
CASSAGTSGWSRQETQYF	TRBV28	NA
CASSLVEAAAEAFF	TRBV5-1	NA
CASSQDGGGHQPQHF	TRBV3-1	NA
CASSLDDLYSSGANVLTF	TRBV28	once
CASSLRRIYDQPQHF	TRBV12-3/TRBV12-4	many
CSVEGQGYGYTF	TRBV29-1	NA
CASRTYLGGNTGELFF	TRBV6-1	NA
CASSALGGEGGTEAFF	TRBV9	NA